The sequence of this T cell receptor beta chain was determined in a study of read filtering for tumor transcriptome and immune sequencing (dated by TCRdb to the early 2020s). Describing the broader study: The cohort had under 20 male and more than 12 female patients with a mean age of roughly 66 years, ranging from about 40 to 85. TCR repertoires obtained by targeted immune repertoire sequencing and by bulk whole-transcriptome sequencing performed on the same bone marrow samples were compared. By revised international staging, roughly eight patients were R-ISS I, some 16 were R-ISS II and 6 or 7 were R-ISS III. Per sample, about 4.05 to 10.27 million TCR-region mapped reads were obtained with IR-seq, compared with only roughly 80 to 1273 with RNA-seq. After DNase treatment, whole-transcriptome libraries were prepared with the TruSeq RNA Access Library Prep Kit. One main goal was a read-filtering strategy for immune repertoire data, in particular deciding whether clonotypes backed by only one read should be removed. What the study reported, not specific to this receptor: Rather than purified T cells, the sorted CD138-negative fraction was a mixed bone marrow immune population. Compared with RNA-seq, IR-seq captured clonotypes at much higher depth and more reliably, and a smaller IR-seq throughput was enough to identify most shared clonotypes. Single-read clonotypes made up around 85% of clonotypes but only around 4% of total reads in IR-seq, compared with just under 75% of clonotypes and 35% to 45% of reads in RNA-seq. When single-read clonotypes were removed, the proportions of shared clonotypes in IR-seq and RNA-seq correlated more strongly.

This clonotype was counted many times. It lacks a known antigen. Within one base of it there is no much larger clone, and no base qualities were kept. Every patient had bone marrow sampled at the time of active disease. Ficoll-Hypaque density gradient centrifugation was used to isolate bone marrow mononuclear cells. CD138-negative cells were obtained by negative selection after labeling with CD138 magnetic microbeads on a MACS separator, removing myeloma plasma cells. The purity of the isolated cells was checked by flow cytometry with CD138 antibodies on an Attune NxT. Total RNA was extracted using TRIzol reagent and was quantified on a NanoDrop spectrophotometer. Paired RNA-seq and IR-seq were performed on the CD138-negative bone marrow sample of each patient. V is cut back by 8 bases and J by 1 base, with 9 bases in the junction unmatched. The CDR3 contains 15 residues, cysteine and phenylalanine counted. Kept here is only the CDR3 DNA, which spans 45 bases and is read in frame from base 1. The germline V gene yields KGHSH for CDR1 and LQKENI for CDR2.

Starting from roughly 410 ng RNA, TCR libraries were constructed with the Immunoverse kit using molecular barcoded adaptors that cover the alpha/delta and beta/gamma chains. TCR library preparation used the same RNA that went into transcriptome sequencing. TCR libraries were sequenced on an Illumina HiSeq 4000 with 2 x 150 cycles. Processing in the source paper ran as follows. Using MiXCR, which included quality filtering and error correction, TCR reads were aligned to human V, D, J and C references and then assembled into CDR3 clonotypes. Clonotype counts and gene usage diversity were analyzed with the tcR package in R. For inspection of raw mapping reads, RNA-seq reads were mapped by STAR aligner version 2.5.3a onto GRCh37 of the human genome. IR-seq fastq files were randomly downsampled with Seqtk 1.3 to test the effect of sequencing depth on detected clonotypes. TCRdb reprocessed the public reads (quality trimming at Q25 with fastp, clone calling with MiXCR) and kept in-frame beta chains. Each record represents a unique CDR3 protein, reported with the most common genes and DNA among its rows. These V and J calls originate from TCRdb's pipeline instead of the authors' own analysis. The table for this sample lists about 27,000 distinct CDR3 sequences; over 13% of them were counted only once. Roughly 44% of the sample goes to the ten largest clones.

The receptor's source is a donor aged 40 or over with multiple myeloma. Material for sequencing was a population of CD138-negative cells sorted from bone marrow. This sample's cell subset or site label indicates: bone marrow mononuclear cells depleted of CD138+ plasma/myeloma cells by negative magnetic selection. The rearranged segments are TRBV18 and TRBJ1-1; 8 of the junction bases match TRBD1. CDR3 region: CASRGAGGWNTEAFF. The nucleotide sequence reads TGTGCCAGCCGGGGGGCAGGGGGCTGGAACACTGAAGCTTTCTTT. The CDR3 plus the reference TRBV18 and TRBJ1-1 genes for the other parts give the full variable domain: NAGVMQNPRHLVRRRGQEARLRCSPMKGHSHVYWYRQLPEEGLKFMVYLQKENIIDESGMPKERFSAEFPKEGPSILRIQQVVRGDSAAYFCASRGAGGWNTEAFFGQGTRLTVV.